This T cell receptor (beta chain) was captured in a study of beta chain features in type 1 diabetes. V was cut by 0 bases and J by 0 bases, with 18 bases left in between. In germline, CDR1 is SGDLS, CDR2 YYNGEE. The CDR3 spans 18 residues. This clone was seen ten or more times. Its target is unknown. Study-level results: TCRB CDR3s were moderately but significantly shorter in Type 1 diabetes patients in all four CD4+ subsets.

Since all of the isolated RNA was reverse transcribed, expressed TCRB transcripts were what got sequenced. Measured with immunoSEQ multiplex PCR; TCRdb has only the in-frame clones, and not every one. There are some 150,000 clones in the sample; roughly an eighth occur only once, and 1.3% lies in the top ten. The chain carries TRBV9 and TRBJ1-1; no reliable D call. This receptor was identified in a man younger than 35 with type 1 diabetes. The source material was central memory CD4+ T cells from blood. In nucleotides, the CDR3 is TGTGCCAGCAGCGTAGCCCCTCCATGGGTGGAGATGAACACTGAAGCTTTCTTT. It is translated as CASSVAPPWVEMNTEAFF.